Sequencing of this T cell receptor (beta chain) was carried out in a study of blood T cell repertoires in COVID-19 (dated by TCRdb to the early 2020s). With respect to the entire study: Collaborator samples came from the United States, Italy and Spain and covered acute and convalescent phases of COVID-19. The sample metadata nearly always contained a de-identified subject ID, COVID-19 status, age in years and sex. Deeply sampled blood TCRbeta repertoires from subjects exposed to, actively infected with, or recovered from COVID-19 were included in the dataset. The samples were drawn from two sources: the first 160 participants of the ongoing ImmuneRACE study, and 1,254 subjects contributed by 6 global collaborators. The prospective study material was composed of cDNA or gDNA derived from T cells, B-cell-depleted T cells, or PBMCs. The repertoires were made available in a free public database intended to serve as a resource for research on the immune response to SARS-CoV-2. HLA class I and class II types, where available, came from metadata supplied by the sample provider rather than from assay-based typing. Findings and caveats that apply to the study as a whole: The quantity of clinical and demographic metadata differed by source and by participant and was supplied without curation.

The collaborating institutions used their own protocols to collect whole blood in K2EDTA tubes. For TCRbeta analysis, collaborators shipped samples as frozen whole blood, isolated PBMCs, or DNA extracted from either of those sample types. On this clone: This receptor's antigen is unknown. Per-nucleotide qualities are absent, and no much larger clonotype sits a single base away.

In the germline V gene, CDR1 corresponds to SGHVS and CDR2 to FQNEAQ. Spanning cysteine to phenylalanine, the CDR3 consists of 16 amino acids. Only the CDR3 DNA is retained, 48 bases long and in frame from the first base. Trimming takes 3 bases off V and 5 bases off J; junction bases not matched to a gene: 7. The immunoSEQ Assay, a bias-controlled multiplex PCR, was used to amplify TCRbeta CDR3 regions from genomic DNA. In the authors' own workflow: Within the assay, amplification of reference gene primers was used to estimate how many nucleated cells each sample contained. To quantify the absolute abundance of each unique TCRbeta CDR3 rearrangement, sequence reads were collapsed and filtered. For each sample, productive Simpson clonality was calculated as the square root of Simpson's diversity index across productive rearrangements. In TCRdb, the immuneACCESS table is reduced to in-frame sequences with V and J assigned. These tables do not hold every clone; where another copy was compared, an unresolved V gene accounts for under half, and the others remain unexplained. That table gives V, J and clone size, and the DNA gave D and trimming. The sample table lists tens of thousands of clones, more than 75% of them with a count of one. Together, the top ten hold 25% to 30% of the sample.

In this chain, TRBV7-8 is recombined with TRBJ2-2; 9 junctional bases match TRBD1. The clonotype comes from a human donor in a cohort sampled during active COVID-19. Sequenced sample: peripheral blood. The nucleotides read TGTGCCAGCAGCTTGGGGGACAGGGCATATACCGGGGAGCTGTTTTTT. This codes for CASSLGDRAYTGELFF. This CDR3, with the reference TRBV7-8 and TRBJ2-2 proteins standing in past its ends, gives the full variable domain GAGVSQSPRYKVAKRGQDVALRCDPISGHVSLFWYQQALGQGPEFLTYFQNEAQLDKSGLPSDRFFAERPEGSVSTLKIQRTQQEDSAVYLCASSLGDRAYTGELFFGEGSRLTVL.